This T cell receptor (beta chain) is from a study of cytotoxic CD8 clonotypes in ibrutinib-treated CLL. Worth noting for this clone: As yet, its antigen is unknown.

Measured with immunoSEQ multiplex PCR; TCRdb has only the in-frame clones, and not every one. The sample holds approximately 97,000 clones, approximately 71% seen once. The study's findings and limits: Clonality rose at ibrutinib response, held steady in sustained remission, and fell toward baseline at progression.

The junction had 9 bases not matched to a gene; V was cut back by 1 base and J by 5 bases. Germline V gene lookup returns CDR1 MDHEN and CDR2 SYDVKM. The CDR3 totals 16 residues. Sequences were derived from PBMCs, sampled after 24 months of ibrutinib treatment. The TCR sequence derives from a human donor with chronic lymphocytic leukemia. The chain links TRBV28 to TRBJ2-3, with 7 bases fitting TRBD1. The CDR3 protein is CASSLFLGRGKDTQYF. The CDR3 nucleotides are TGTGCCAGCAGTTTATTTTTGGGCAGGGGGAAAGATACGCAGTATTTT.